Here is one T cell receptor beta chain with its context. Having ophthalmopathy, the donors showed moderate-to-severe activity, CAS ≥3 and NOSPECS ≥4, with disease lasting under 3 months. Researchers turned away patients with other autoimmune diseases, uncontrolled infections, pregnancy or lactation. PBMCs originated in around 11 ml of fresh peripheral blood. The germline V gene has CDR1 SNHLY and CDR2 FYNNEI. Trimming left V 3 bases short and J 8 bases short, with 10 bases between. This CDR3 is built from 13 residues. The sample comes from a study of Graves' ophthalmopathy and Graves' hyperthyroidism. RNA transcripts served as template for amplifying TCR beta CDR3 sequences. HTBI primers primed a first-round RT-PCR, and a second-round multiplex PCR followed. Each CDR3 protein is one row after TCRdb ran MiXCR on the multiplex PCR reads. Among almost 750,000 distinct CDR3 sequences listed, 40% were seen once.

The sample consisted of peripheral blood. This TCR was recovered from an adult man with Graves' ophthalmopathy. The J gene is TRBJ1-4, the V gene TRBV2; D not resolved. The CDR3: CASSDVGLEKLFF. CDR3 sequence (DNA): TGTGCCAGCAGTGATGTGGGCTTGGAAAAACTGTTTTTT.